The entry below describes one T cell receptor (beta chain). Its antigen remains undetermined. Nothing much larger sits one base from this clone, and base qualities are not available. Genomic DNA underwent TCRB CDR3 sequencing using the immunoSEQ assay. In the source study's methods: When patient CD8+ clones exceeding 1% were checked against published virus-specific TCRB sequences, only a few matched. Nothing other than productive TCRB rearrangements was included in the analyses. A clone was defined by a unique TCRB CDR3 sequence, and clonality was computed as a productive clonality index based on Shannon entropy. To calculate repertoire overlap between two samples, the template counts of each clone were considered relative to each sample's total templates. A correlation with a Spearman r of roughly 0.66 was found between V-gene usage by flow cytometry and V-gene usage by TCRB sequencing. Held by TCRdb, this immuneACCESS table contains in-frame sequences only and omits some clones. Under half of the omission traces to an unresolved V gene where checked; the cause of the rest is unknown. V and J calls and clone size follow that table, whereas D and trimming were derived from the DNA. The sample table holds approximately 5,000 clones, of which 70% to 85% were seen once. The leading ten clones occupy about 51% of the sample.

On an AutoMACS, CD4+ and CD8+ cells were isolated via positive magnetic bead selection, and their purity was verified by flow cytometry. Clonal expansions were first screened by flow cytometry with a TCR V beta antibody panel, then characterized by TCRB deep sequencing of sorted CD8+ fractions. Peripheral blood mononuclear cells were isolated by Ficoll-Paque PLUS density gradient separation. Nucleospin Tissue or Tissue XS kits were used to extract DNA from CD4-enriched, CD8-enriched or PBMC samples, and a Qubit 2.0 fluorometer was used for quantification. The data originate from a study of somatic mutations in cytotoxic T cells in rheumatoid arthritis (dated by TCRdb to 2015 to 2018). With regard to the full study: Patient peripheral blood (approximately 27 ml EDTA) was drawn right after diagnosis and before any treatment started. The median ages of the patient and control groups were essentially identical. TCRB deep sequencing was performed for roughly 69 rheumatoid arthritis patients and around 22 healthy controls. To characterize clonality, the study used TCRB deep sequencing while asking whether somatic mutations are carried by expanded CD8+ T-cell clones in newly diagnosed, untreated rheumatoid arthritis. Some T-cell populations stained with V beta antibodies were sorted by flow on a FACSAria II or Sony SH800 to nearly 100% purity, with sorted V beta1+ cells additionally subjected to TCRB sequencing. Findings and caveats that apply to the study as a whole: Rheumatoid arthritis patients and age-matched healthy controls did not significantly differ in CD8+ T-cell clonality. CD8+ clonality increased with age in patients (Spearman r ~ 0.5) but not in healthy controls. In about an eighth of the 65 patients the largest CD8+ clone exceeded 20% of CD8+ cells, and several identical CD8+ TCRB sequences were shared between blood and synovial fluid. Viral specificity could not be ruled out by absence from virus-specific databases, and the antigen targets of the expanded CD8+ clones remained unknown.

The source is a woman aged 50 to 65 with rheumatoid arthritis. The source material was CD8+ T cells sorted from blood.

The CDR3 corresponds to CASSPQGYEQFF. The sequence in DNA is TGTGCCAGCAGCCCGCAGGGATATGAGCAGTTCTTC. The chain joins TRBV14 to TRBJ2-1, and TRBD1 may be the D gene, going by 5 matching bases. According to the germline V gene, CDR1 reads SGHDN and CDR2 reads FVKESK. The junction shows trimming of 4 bases on V and 8 bases on J, plus 9 bases between the germline ends. Taken from cysteine to phenylalanine, the CDR3 has 12 residues. The entry retains the CDR3 DNA only, 36 bases that are in frame from base 1.